Here is one T cell receptor beta chain with its context. Its specificity is unknown. The entry originates in a study of cytomegalovirus exposure and HLA in healthy donors. Both 60 Vbeta primers and 13 Jbeta primers went into the PCR. Profiled with immunoSEQ multiplex PCR; TCRdb holds only in-frame clones, not every one. The profile shows tens of thousands of clones, roughly 80% of them singletons. General study points: The records held CMV serostatus as the only immune exposure information. When analyzed later, the rates of TCR association showed variation by HLA locus, with DRB1 the most and HLA-C the fewest. Trimming of TCR beta V- and J-genes showed a link, identified in a later analysis, to a missense DCLRE1C variant.

Sequencing was done on a sample of PBMCs. The receptor was isolated from a man aged 40-50 years in good health and CMV-seronegative.

CDR3 loop: CASSEGRVSNQPQHF. CDR3 bases: TGTGCCAGCAGTGAAGGCAGGGTTAGCAATCAGCCCCAGCATTTT. This sequence joins TRBV2 and TRBJ1-5, with D maybe TRBD1 (5 bases). The germline V and J ends were trimmed by 1 base and 0 bases, with 7 bases remaining between them. CDR3 size: 15 residues. Germline V gene data show CDR1 as SNHLY and CDR2 as FYNNEI.